This T cell receptor (beta chain) was recovered during a study of graft-versus-host responses after intestinal transplantation. Study-level background: Transplant types were multivisceral, liver-intestinal, or isolated intestinal. Anti-thymocyte globulin served as induction for all recipients, who then took tacrolimus and steroids for about three years. Regarding the study as a whole: GvH clonotypes were identified within recipient marrow, with a subset emerging first in ileum or blood. High graft-versus-host to host-versus-graft clonal ratios were found in allografts of patients who had graft-donor T cell macrochimerism.

CDR3 size: 14 residues. V lost 2 bases, J lost 3 bases, and 12 bases lay in between. The germline V gene has CDR1 SGHKS and CDR2 YYEKEE (reference sequence). Sequencing was performed with immunoSEQ multiplex PCR; in TCRdb, only in-frame clones are kept and a portion is missing. The data show 90,000 to 120,000 clones, with roughly 90% seen just once and roughly 0.9% held by the top ten. With regard to this clone: The antigen remains unidentified.

The specimen comprised unstimulated CD4+ T cells sorted from spleen or lymph node cells, sampled before intestinal transplant. The source is a human donor who received an intestinal transplant. The chain is built from TRBV5-5 and TRBJ2-7, with D hard to call. The CDR3 coding sequence is TGTGCCAGCAGCTTACTGACCTCGAGCTACGAGCAGTACTTC. Translated, it gives CASSLLTSSYEQYF. The full variable domain, completed using reference TRBV5-5 and TRBJ2-7, is DAGVTQSPTHLIKTRGQQVTLRCSPISGHKSVSWYQQVLGQGPQFIFQYYEKEERGRGNFPDRFSARQFPNYSSELNVNALLLGDSALYLCASSLLTSSYEQYFGPGTRLTVT.